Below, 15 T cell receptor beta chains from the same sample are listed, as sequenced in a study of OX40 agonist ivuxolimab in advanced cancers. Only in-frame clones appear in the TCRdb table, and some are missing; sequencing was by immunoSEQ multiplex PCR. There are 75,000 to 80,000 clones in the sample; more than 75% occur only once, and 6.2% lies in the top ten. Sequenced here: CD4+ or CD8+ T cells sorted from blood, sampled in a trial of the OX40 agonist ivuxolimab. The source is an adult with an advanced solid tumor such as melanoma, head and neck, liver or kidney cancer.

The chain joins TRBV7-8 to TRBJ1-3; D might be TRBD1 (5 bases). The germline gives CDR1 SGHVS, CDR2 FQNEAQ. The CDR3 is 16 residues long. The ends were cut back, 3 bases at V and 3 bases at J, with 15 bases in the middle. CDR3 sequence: CASSFGDPRLGNTIYF. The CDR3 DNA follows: TGTGCCAGCAGCTTCGGGGACCCGCGCCTTGGAAACACCATATATTTT.

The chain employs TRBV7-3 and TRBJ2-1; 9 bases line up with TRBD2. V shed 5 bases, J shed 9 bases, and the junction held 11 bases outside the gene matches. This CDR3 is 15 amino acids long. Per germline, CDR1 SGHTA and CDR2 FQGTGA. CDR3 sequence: CASSPLGGRAFEQFF. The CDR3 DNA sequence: TGTGCCAGCAGCCCACTGGGCGGGAGGGCCTTTGAGCAGTTCTTC.

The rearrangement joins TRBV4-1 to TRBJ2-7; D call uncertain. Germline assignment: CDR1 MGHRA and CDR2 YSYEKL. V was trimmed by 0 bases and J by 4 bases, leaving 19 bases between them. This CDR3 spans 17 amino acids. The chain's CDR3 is CASSQDARGTRPYEQYF. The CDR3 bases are TGCGCCAGCAGCCAAGATGCCAGAGGAACTCGGCCTTACGAGCAGTACTTC.

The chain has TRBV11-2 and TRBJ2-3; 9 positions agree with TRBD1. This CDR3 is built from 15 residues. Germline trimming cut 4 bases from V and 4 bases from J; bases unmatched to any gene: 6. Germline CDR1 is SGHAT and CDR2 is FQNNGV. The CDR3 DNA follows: TGTGCCAGCAGCTCGCCGGGACAGGGTTCAGATACGCAGTATTTT. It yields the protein CASSSPGQGSDTQYF.

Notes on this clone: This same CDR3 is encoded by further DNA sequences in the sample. The CDR3 sequence is CASSLDASTNEKLFF. The CDR3 coding sequence is TGCGCCAGCAGCTTGGACGCATCAACTAATGAAAAACTGTTTTTT. The V and J genes are TRBV5-1 and TRBJ1-4; unclear D gene. The V gene lost 0 bases and the J gene lost 0 bases, with 6 bases spanning the gap. This CDR3 spans 15 amino acids. The germline V gene encodes CDR1 SGHRS and CDR2 YFSETQ.

CDR3 protein: CASSLGGVEKLFF. The CDR3 region has the DNA TGCGCCAGCAGCTTAGGAGGGGTTGAAAAACTGTTTTTT. J is TRBJ1-4 and V is TRBV5-1, with D maybe TRBD1 (5 bases). The V gene's germline CDR1 is SGHRS and CDR2 YFSETQ. The V end was cut by 2 bases, the J end by 7 bases, with 9 bases between. The CDR3 has 13 residues.

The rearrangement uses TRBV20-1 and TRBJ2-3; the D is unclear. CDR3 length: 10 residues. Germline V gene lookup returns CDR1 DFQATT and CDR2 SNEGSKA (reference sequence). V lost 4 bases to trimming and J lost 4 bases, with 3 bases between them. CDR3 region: CSAKADTQYF. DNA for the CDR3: TGCAGTGCTAAGGCAGATACGCAGTATTTT.

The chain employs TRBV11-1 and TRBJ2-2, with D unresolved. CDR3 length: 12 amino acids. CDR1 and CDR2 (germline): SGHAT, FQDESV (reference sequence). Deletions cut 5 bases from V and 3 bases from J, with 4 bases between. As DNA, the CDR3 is TGTGCCAGCAGCCTCCACACCGGGGAGCTGTTTTTT. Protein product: CASSLHTGELFF.

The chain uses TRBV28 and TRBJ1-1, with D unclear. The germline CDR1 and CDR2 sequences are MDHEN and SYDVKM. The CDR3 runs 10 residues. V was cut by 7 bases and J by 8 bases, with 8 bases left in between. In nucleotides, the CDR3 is TGTGCCAGCATTGCTCGGGAAGCTTTCTTT. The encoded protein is CASIAREAFF.

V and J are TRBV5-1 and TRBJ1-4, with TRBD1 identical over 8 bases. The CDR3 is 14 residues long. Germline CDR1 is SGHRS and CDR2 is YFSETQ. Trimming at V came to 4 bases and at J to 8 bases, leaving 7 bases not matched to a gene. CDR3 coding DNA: TGCGCCAGCAGCGCCGGGACAGGTTTCGAAAAACTGTTTTTT. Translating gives CASSAGTGFEKLFF.

The CDR3: CASSPTGVTEAFF. The DNA of the CDR3 is TGTGCCAGTAGCCCGACAGGGGTCACTGAAGCTTTCTTT. V usage is TRBV19 and J usage is TRBJ1-1; 8 bases map to TRBD1. CDR3 length: 13 amino acids. Germline trimming cut 6 bases from V and 4 bases from J; bases unmatched to any gene: 4. Per germline, CDR1 LNHDA and CDR2 SQIVND (reference sequence).

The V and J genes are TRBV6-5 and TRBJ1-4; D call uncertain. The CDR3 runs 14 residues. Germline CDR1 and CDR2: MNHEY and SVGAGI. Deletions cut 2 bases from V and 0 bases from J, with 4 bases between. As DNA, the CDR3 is TGTGCCAGCAGTTACGGGGCAACTAATGAAAAACTGTTTTTT. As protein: CASSYGATNEKLFF.

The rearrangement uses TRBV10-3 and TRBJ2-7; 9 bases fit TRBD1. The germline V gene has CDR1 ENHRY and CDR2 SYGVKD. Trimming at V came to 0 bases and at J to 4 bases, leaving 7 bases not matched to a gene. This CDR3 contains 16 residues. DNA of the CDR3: TGTGCCATCAGTGAGTCTCAACAGGGGGCGAAGTACGAGCAGTACTTC. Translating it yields CAISESQQGAKYEQYF.

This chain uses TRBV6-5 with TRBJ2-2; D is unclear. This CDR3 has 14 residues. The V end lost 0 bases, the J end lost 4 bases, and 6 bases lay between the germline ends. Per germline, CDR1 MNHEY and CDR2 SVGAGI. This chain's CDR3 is CASSYSWGTGELFF. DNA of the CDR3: TGTGCCAGCAGTTACTCCTGGGGCACCGGGGAGCTGTTTTTT.

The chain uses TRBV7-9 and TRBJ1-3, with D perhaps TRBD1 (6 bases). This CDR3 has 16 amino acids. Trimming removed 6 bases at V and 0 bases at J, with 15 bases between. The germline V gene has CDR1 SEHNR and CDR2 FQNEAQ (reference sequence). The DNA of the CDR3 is TGTGCCAGCAGTCCGTTCCGGGACAACTCTGGAAACACCATATATTTT. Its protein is CASSPFRDNSGNTIYF.